The source of this T cell receptor beta chain is a study of cytomegalovirus exposure and HLA in healthy donors. Study-wide results and caveats: V- and J-gene trimming in TCR beta was tied to a missense DCLRE1C variant by an analysis performed later. More clonal expansion characterized HLA-associated TCR beta chains than equally common others in a later analysis.

It was with 60 Vbeta and 13 Jbeta primers that the PCR ran. Here immunoSEQ multiplex PCR was the method, and the copy in TCRdb shows in-frame clones only, minus some. The profile shows around 85,000 clones, about four fifths of them singletons. The junction had 8 bases not matched to a gene; V was cut back by 2 bases and J by 8 bases. Per germline, CDR1 MNHEY and CDR2 SVGAGI. This CDR3 is 14 amino acids long. Turning to this clone: Its antigen is still unknown.

This TCR was recovered from a man aged 25 to 40 in good health and CMV-seronegative. This chain connects TRBV6-5 to TRBJ1-2; TRBD1 agrees at 7 bases. Sequencing input: PBMCs. In DNA form, the CDR3 reads TGTGCCAGCAGTTACAAGACAGGGTCCCCGGGCTACACCTTC. Translating it yields CASSYKTGSPGYTF.